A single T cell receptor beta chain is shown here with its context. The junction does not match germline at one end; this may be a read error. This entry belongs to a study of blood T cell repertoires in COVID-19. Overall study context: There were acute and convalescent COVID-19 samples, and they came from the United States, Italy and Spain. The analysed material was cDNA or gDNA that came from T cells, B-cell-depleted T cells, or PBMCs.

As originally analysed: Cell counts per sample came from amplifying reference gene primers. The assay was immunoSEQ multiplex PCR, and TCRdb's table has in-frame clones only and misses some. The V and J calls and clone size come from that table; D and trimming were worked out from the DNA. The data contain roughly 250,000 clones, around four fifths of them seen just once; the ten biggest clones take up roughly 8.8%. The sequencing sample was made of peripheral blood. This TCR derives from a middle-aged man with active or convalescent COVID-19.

This CDR3 is CASSRGPGGRNGYIF. The CDR3 DNA sequence: TGTGCCAGCTCACGGGGTCCCGGGGGACGAAATGGCTACATCTTC. The chain has TRBV18 and TRBJ1-2; D perhaps matches TRBD1 (5 bases). The CDR3 is made up of 15 amino acids. The germline gives CDR1 KGHSH, CDR2 LQKENI.